The rows below give T cell receptor beta chains drawn from one sample of a study of blood T cell repertoires in COVID-19. Generated by immunoSEQ multiplex PCR, the TCRdb table keeps only in-frame clones and is missing some. The table records 310,000 or so clones, 75% to 90% of them present only once. The sequenced sample consisted of PBMCs or T cells enriched from blood (not recorded which). Receptor source: a middle-aged woman who had recovered from COVID-19. Both conserved end residues are part of each CDR3. A D gene is named only where the DNA matches it firmly. Expanded clones get a size class; other rows say once, few or many, or leave the size out.

>TRBJ2-2|few|-|TRBV5-1
TGCGCCAGCAGCTTGGACGGGAGCGACACCGGGGAGCTGTTTTTT
CASSLDGSDTGELFF
>TRBJ2-5|-|-|TRBV6-4
TGTGCCAGGGGACTGTGGCACCAAGAGACCCAGTACTTC
CARGLWHQETQYF
>TRBJ1-2|-|TRBD1|TRBV19
TGTGCCAGTAGTGCCCCGACGACAGGGCGGCGGGGCTACACCTTC
CASSAPTTGRRGYTF
>TRBJ1-6|once|-|TRBV7-2
TGTGCCAGCAGCTTAGATCCGGGGAGGGGTTCACCCCTCCACTTT
CASSLDPGRGSPLHF
>TRBJ2-3|-|-|TRBV5-8
TGTGCCAGCAGCTTTGTATCGGGGTCCACAGATACGCAGTATTTT
CASSFVSGSTDTQYF
>TRBJ1-5|-|-|TRBV19
TGTGCCAGTAGTATAGGGTCAGGTGGTAAGGGCAATCAGCCCCAGCATTTT
CASSIGSGGKGNQPQHF
>TRBJ2-1|-|TRBD2|TRBV2
TGTGCCAGCAGTCAAACCAGCGGGAAGGGGCGGGATGAGCAGTTCTTC
CASSQTSGKGRDEQFF
>TRBJ2-7|-|-|TRBV6-2/TRBV6-3
TGTGCCAGCAGCACCAATTTCGGCGAGCAGTACTTC
CASSTNFGEQYF
>TRBJ2-7|-|-|TRBV6-2/TRBV6-3
TGTGCCAGCAGTCCCCCGTCCCACGAGCAGTACTTC
CASSPPSHEQYF
>TRBJ2-7|-|TRBD1|TRBV25-1
TGTGCCAGCAGCTCAACGCTACCGGGACAGTACGAGCAGTACTTC
CASSSTLPGQYEQYF
>TRBJ1-1|-|-|TRBV30
TGTGCCTGGAGTTTTGGACAGTACACTGAAGCTTTCTTT
CAWSFGQYTEAFF
>TRBJ2-5|-|TRBD1|TRBV6-2/TRBV6-3
TGTGCCACCAACCCTAGAATATTTTCGGACAGGCAAGAGACCCAGTACTTC
CATNPRIFSDRQETQYF
>TRBJ2-2|-|TRBD2|TRBV5-4
TGTGCCAGCAGCTTGCCGGGACTAGCGGGTCGCACCGGGGAGCTGTTTTTT
CASSLPGLAGRTGELFF
>TRBJ2-5|-|-|TRBV5-1
TGCGCCAGCAGCGTCGGTATGGTACAAGAGACCCAGTACTTC
CASSVGMVQETQYF
>TRBJ2-2|-|-|TRBV19
TGTGCCAGTATGTCAGGGCAGGGGAATTACGGGGAGCTGTTTTTT
CASMSGQGNYGELFF
>TRBJ2-3|-|TRBD1|TRBV9
TGTGCCAGCAGCCCCGGACAGGACGCGCAGTATTTT
CASSPGQDAQYF
>TRBJ2-1|-|-|TRBV9
TGTGCCAGCAGCGTAACAGGGATGAAGAATGAGCAGTTCTTC
CASSVTGMKNEQFF
>TRBJ2-3|-|TRBD1|TRBV6-2/TRBV6-3
TGTGCCAGCAGTTACTCGGGCAGGGGGCAAGAAGATACGCAGTATTTT
CASSYSGRGQEDTQYF
>TRBJ2-2|-|-|TRBV7-3
TGTGCCAGCAGCACTAGGACCGGGGAGCTGTTTTTT
CASSTRTGELFF
>TRBJ2-3|-|TRBD2|TRBV13
TGTGCCAGCAGCTTAAAGACTAGCGGGGGGAGGGATACGCAGTATTTT
CASSLKTSGGRDTQYF
>TRBJ2-2|-|-|TRBV7-3
TGTGCCAGCAGCTTAATTCTGAACACCGGGGAGCTGTTTTTT
CASSLILNTGELFF
>TRBJ2-4|once|TRBD2|TRBV7-9
TGTGCCAGCAGCCCTAGCGGGGGGGCGAACATTCAGTACTTC
CASSPSGGANIQYF
>TRBJ1-3|few|TRBD1|TRBV19
TGTGCCAGTAGTGAACAGGGGGTGGCTGGAAACACCATATATTTT
CASSEQGVAGNTIYF